The 20 T cell receptor beta chains listed next were all sequenced from one sample in a study of cytomegalovirus exposure and HLA in healthy donors. PCR employed 60 Vbeta and 13 Jbeta primers. Clones were sequenced by immunoSEQ multiplex PCR, and TCRdb holds only the in-frame ones, with some missing. Of fewer than 250,000 clones in the sample, approximately 82% were seen once. Sequenced input: PBMCs. All receptors come from a woman in her 50s in good health and CMV-seropositive.

This chain connects TRBV9 to TRBJ2-2; D gene uncertain. In germline, CDR1 is SGDLS, CDR2 YYNGEE. Trimming took 2 bases from V and 2 from J, leaving 10 bases between them. This CDR3 is 15 amino acids long. The CDR3 region has the DNA TGTGCCAGCAGCGTCCAGTCATTAAACACCGGGGAGCTGTTTTTT. Amino acid sequence: CASSVQSLNTGELFF.

CDR3 residues: CASSQLDPEAFF. The DNA of the CDR3 is TGTGCCAGCAGCCAACTAGACCCTGAAGCTTTCTTT. This chain links TRBV13 with TRBJ1-1; D gene ambiguous. Germline assignment: CDR1 PRHDT and CDR2 FYEKMQ (reference sequence). This CDR3 is 12 amino acids long. The V gene lost 5 bases and the J gene lost 6 bases, with 10 bases spanning the gap.

CDR3 DNA: TGTGCCAGCAGCTCTCGGGACTTCAACAATGAGCAGTTCTTC. This codes for CASSSRDFNNEQFF. The V gene is TRBV5-4, the J gene TRBJ2-1; possibly TRBD2 for D (6 bases). Trimming removed 3 bases from V and 5 bases from J, with 12 bases in between. CDR1 and CDR2 from the germline V gene are SGHNT and YYREEE (reference sequence). CDR3 length equals 14 residues.

This chain uses TRBV4-2 with TRBJ2-3; no clear D gene. CDR3 length: 14 residues. Trimming cost V 4 bases and J 4 bases, with 12 bases left between them. Germline V gives CDR1 LGHNA, CDR2 YNFKEQ. In nucleotides, the CDR3 is TGTGCCAGCAGCCCCCCGGCTAGTTCAGATACGCAGTATTTT. Translating it yields CASSPPASSDTQYF.

V usage is TRBV4-3 and J usage is TRBJ2-7; weak D call: TRBD1 (6 bases). V gave up 0 bases and J gave up 3 bases, with 12 bases separating them. The length of the CDR3 is 15 residues. Germline lookup yields CDR1 LGHNA and CDR2 YSLEER. CDR3 bases: TGCGCCAGCAGCCAAGATAGGACAGCCCTCTACGAGCAGTACTTC. Protein: CASSQDRTALYEQYF.

This clone was seen a few times. The rearrangement joins TRBV4-1 to TRBJ2-6, with D unclear. V lost 4 bases, J lost 0 bases, and 7 bases lay in between. The CDR3 spans 15 residues. Looked up from germline, CDR1 is MGHRA and CDR2 is YSYEKL. The chain's CDR3 is CASSPPGSGANVLTF. As DNA, the CDR3 is TGCGCCAGCAGCCCACCGGGCTCTGGGGCCAACGTCCTGACTTTC.

The gene calls are TRBV18 and TRBJ2-7; a weak D match, TRBD2 (6 bases). V lost 3 bases to trimming and J lost 2 bases, with 14 bases between them. CDR1 and CDR2 (germline): KGHSH, LQKENI. CDR3 length: 15 residues. This CDR3 reads CASSPGRGRAYEQYF. The DNA of the CDR3 is TGTGCCAGCTCACCGGGGCGGGGAAGGGCCTACGAGCAGTACTTC.

This chain links TRBV9 with TRBJ1-5; 7 bases align to TRBD1. Germline-derived CDR1 and CDR2 are SGDLS and YYNGEE. The CDR3 sequence is 16 residues long. V shed 3 bases, J shed 3 bases, and the junction held 9 bases outside the gene matches. The CDR3 nucleotides are TGTGCCAGCAGCGGGGAACCGGGACAGATCAATCAGCCCCAGCATTTT. As protein: CASSGEPGQINQPQHF.

The chain uses TRBV2 and TRBJ1-5, with 7 bases lining up with TRBD1. Looked up from germline, CDR1 is SNHLY and CDR2 is FYNNEI. Trimming cost V 6 bases and J 3 bases; bases outside gene matches: 5. The CDR3 consists of 14 residues. CDR3: CASSPTGNNQPQHF. CDR3 bases: TGTGCCAGCAGCCCGACAGGGAACAATCAGCCCCAGCATTTT.

The chain has TRBV28 and TRBJ2-7; no reliable D call. Germline V CDR1 and CDR2: MDHEN, SYDVKM. The CDR3 is made up of 12 amino acids. Between the trimmed V and J ends, which lost 4 bases and 3 bases, there was a span of 7 bases. CDR3: CASSSPLYEQYF. The CDR3 bases are TGTGCCAGCAGTTCTCCTCTCTACGAGCAGTACTTC.

The chain links TRBV18 to TRBJ1-2; tentative D call: TRBD1 (6 bases). Trimming shortened V by 6 bases and J by 5 bases, and 13 bases separated the two germline ends. Germline loops: CDR1 KGHSH, CDR2 LQKENI. CDR3 length: 13 residues. The CDR3, as DNA: TGTGCCAGCTCGCCGGACAGCGAATATGGCTACACCTTC. Its translation: CASSPDSEYGYTF.

J is TRBJ1-2 and V is TRBV6-5; no definite D call. Germline CDR1 and CDR2: MNHEY and SVGAGI. The ends were cut back, 2 bases at V and 2 bases at J, with 9 bases in the middle. The CDR3 consists of 14 residues. CDR3 nucleotide sequence: TGTGCCAGCAGTTACGGCAGAGGGAACTATGGCTACACCTTC. It is translated as CASSYGRGNYGYTF.

The rearrangement uses TRBV21-1 and TRBJ2-6; the DNA was not compared with TRBD1, the D call given in the table. TRBV21-1 has pseudogene status. The CDR3 loop spans 17 amino acids. In nucleotides, the CDR3 is TGTGCCAGCAGCAAAGGGACAGGGGGAGCTGGGGCCAACGTCCTGACTTTC. Translated: CASSKGTGGAGANVLTF.

Only a few counts were recorded for this clone. The V gene is TRBV7-3, the J gene TRBJ2-6; TRBD1 is a possible D gene (6 bases). The V end lost 7 bases, the J end lost 1 base, and 11 bases lay between the germline ends. This CDR3 contains 15 residues. Germline CDR1 SGHTA, CDR2 FQGTGA. The CDR3 spells CASTLRGSGANVLTF. The CDR3 DNA sequence: TGTGCCAGCACCCTTAGGGGGTCTGGGGCCAACGTCCTGACTTTC.

The rearrangement joins TRBV28 to TRBJ2-5; TRBD1 aligns across 11 bases. This CDR3 comprises 12 residues. Unmatched junction bases numbered 5, after V lost 6 bases and J lost 11 bases. Looked up from germline, CDR1 is MDHEN and CDR2 is SYDVKM. CDR3 loop: CASRGGQGVQYF. CDR3 sequence (DNA): TGTGCCAGCAGGGGGGGACAGGGGGTGCAGTACTTC.

This clone has only one observation. The chain combines TRBV29-1 with TRBJ2-1, with TRBD1 identical over 8 bases. After removal of 2 bases from V and 4 bases from J, the junction contained 4 bases not matched to a gene. The length of the CDR3 is 14 residues. Germline CDR1 SQVTM, CDR2 ANQGSEA. The DNA for the CDR3 is TGCAGCGTTGAACGCGGGACAGGTTACAATGAGCAGTTCTTC. Protein: CSVERGTGYNEQFF.

The J gene is TRBJ1-1, the V gene TRBV30; D uncertain. The V end lost 0 bases, the J end lost 1 base, and 18 bases lay between the germline ends. Per the germline V gene, CDR1 is GTSNPN and CDR2 is SVGIG (reference sequence). The CDR3 totals 17 residues. In DNA, the CDR3 is TGTGCCTGGAGTGTATATGGCTACTATTCCGGGAACACTGAAGCTTTCTTT. Its protein is CAWSVYGYYSGNTEAFF. The entire variable domain, with the rest obtained from reference TRBV30 and TRBJ1-1, is as follows: SQTIHQWPATLVQPVGSPLSLECTVEGTSNPNLYWYRQAAGRGLQLLFYSVGIGQISSEVPQNLSASRPQDRQFILSSKKLLLSDSGFYLCAWSVYGYYSGNTEAFFGQGTRLTVV.

The V and J genes are TRBV5-5 and TRBJ1-2; 10 nucleotides match TRBD1. J gave up 4 bases and V 0 bases, and 3 bases lay outside the gene matches. The germline V gene has CDR1 SGHKS and CDR2 YYEKEE (reference sequence). The CDR3 totals 15 residues. The CDR3 region is CASSLAGTGVYGYTF. CDR3 sequence (DNA): TGTGCCAGCAGCTTGGCCGGGACAGGGGTCTATGGCTACACCTTC.

The chain uses TRBV5-1 and TRBJ1-4, with D possibly being TRBD1 (5 bases). The CDR3 sequence is 16 residues long. Germline CDR1 is SGHRS and CDR2 is YFSETQ. Trimming stripped 0 bases from V and 2 bases from J, with 11 bases between. The CDR3: CASSLAGGTTNEKLFF. Written as DNA, the CDR3 is TGCGCCAGCAGCTTGGCGGGAGGGACTACTAATGAAAAACTGTTTTTT. Looking up the rest from reference TRBV5-1 and TRBJ1-4 gives the full variable domain: KAGVTQTPRYLIKTRGQQVTLSCSPISGHRSVSWYQQTPGQGLQFLFEYFSETQRNKGNFPGRFSGRQFSNSRSEMNVSTLELGDSALYLCASSLAGGTTNEKLFFGSGTQLSVL.

The V call is TRBV6-5, the J call TRBJ1-6; 10 nucleotides line up with TRBD1. The CDR3 consists of 14 residues. Germline V lookup: CDR1 MNHEY, CDR2 SVGAGI. V lost 2 bases, J lost 9 bases, and 1 base stayed unmatched. CDR3 loop: CASSYGTGVSPLHF. The CDR3, as DNA: TGTGCCAGCAGTTACGGGACAGGGGTTTCACCCCTCCACTTT.